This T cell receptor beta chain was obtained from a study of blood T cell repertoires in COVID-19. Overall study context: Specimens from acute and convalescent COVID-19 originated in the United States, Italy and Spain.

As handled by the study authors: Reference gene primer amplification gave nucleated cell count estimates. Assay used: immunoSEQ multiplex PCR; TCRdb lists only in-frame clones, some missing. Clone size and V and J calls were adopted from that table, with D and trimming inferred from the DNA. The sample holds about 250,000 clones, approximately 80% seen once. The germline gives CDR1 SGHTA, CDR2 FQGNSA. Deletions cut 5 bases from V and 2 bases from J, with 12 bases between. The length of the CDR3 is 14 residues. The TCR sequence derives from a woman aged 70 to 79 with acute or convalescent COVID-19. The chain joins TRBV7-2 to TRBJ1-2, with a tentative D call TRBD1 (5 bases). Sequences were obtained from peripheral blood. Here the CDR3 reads CASSLSGGNYGYTF. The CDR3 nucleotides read TGTGCCAGCAGCCTATCCGGGGGAAACTATGGCTACACCTTC.